The T cell receptor beta chain under discussion was sequenced for a study of blood T cell repertoires in COVID-19 (dated by TCRdb to 2019 to 2021). Context from the whole study: Samples covering the acute and convalescent phases of COVID-19 were provided by collaborators in the United States, Italy and Spain. The prospective study material was composed of cDNA or gDNA derived from T cells, B-cell-depleted T cells, or PBMCs. The dataset comprised deeply sampled blood TCRbeta repertoires from subjects exposed to, actively infected with, or recovered from COVID-19. The repertoires were released in a freely available public database intended as a resource for research on the immune response to SARS-CoV-2. The samples were drawn from two sources: the first 160 participants of the ongoing ImmuneRACE study, and 1,000 to 1,500 subjects contributed by 6 global collaborators. Sample metadata almost always included a de-identified subject ID, COVID-19 status, age in years and sex. Where available, HLA class I and class II types were obtained from metadata supplied by the sample provider rather than from assay-based typing.

Results and caveats for the whole study, not just this receptor: How much clinical and demographic metadata was included differed by source and by participant, and the metadata was provided uncurated.

Regarding this clone: Its antigen remains undetermined. No qualities accompany the bases; no much larger clone lies one base away.

TCRbeta CDR3 regions were amplified from genomic DNA by means of the immunoSEQ Assay, a bias-controlled multiplex PCR. On the authors' methods: Nucleated cell counts per sample were estimated from amplification of reference gene primers within the assay. To quantify the absolute abundance of each unique TCRbeta CDR3 rearrangement, sequence reads were collapsed and filtered. For each sample, productive Simpson clonality was calculated by taking the square root of Simpson's diversity index across productive rearrangements. TCRdb's version of the immuneACCESS table is confined to in-frame rearrangements and falls short of the full clone set. An unresolved V gene accounts for under half of the shortfall where checked; the remainder is of unknown origin. The D gene and trimming were derived from the DNA, and the V and J assignments and clone size from that table. The sample has hundreds of thousands of clones on record, roughly 90% of them singletons. The ten largest clones add up to approximately 16% of the sample.

Enrolling through a virtual design, the prospective study's participants ranged in age from roughly 18 to 95 years and lived across 20 to 30 United States geographic areas. To assign participants to cohorts, the prospective study relied on clinical history that participants themselves reported in a screening survey and a study questionnaire. A participant counted as exposed if, within 2 weeks of entering the study, that participant had been in contact with someone who had a PCR-confirmed or clinician-diagnosed COVID-19 case. In the prospective study, whole blood, serum and a nasopharyngeal or oropharyngeal swab were collected from each participant by mobile phlebotomists. Additional blood draws and questionnaires over a 2-month period could optionally be provided by prospective study participants. Blood samples from the prospective study were shipped frozen or at room temperature prior to DNA extraction.

Sequences SGDLS (CDR1) and YYNGEE (CDR2) are obtained from the germline V gene. V drops 1 base and J drops 5 bases, leaving 18 bases in between. The CDR3 spans 16 residues, from the cysteine through the phenylalanine. The retained sequence is limited to the CDR3, 48 bases, with the frame set at the first base. The sequence came from a man aged 25-45 years who had been exposed to COVID-19. The chain employs TRBV9 and TRBJ1-1, with a weak D call of TRBD1 (5 bases match). Sequenced: PBMCs or T cells enriched from blood (not recorded which). The sequenced DNA: TGTGCCAGCAGCGTACAACCAAGCAGGGCAGAGACTGAAGCTTTCTTT. Translated, this gives CASSVQPSRAETEAFF.